This TCR beta chain is from a study of CD8+CD57+ T cells in acquired aplastic anemia. Overall study results and limits: Between patients and controls, CD8+ Simpson's diversity did not vary significantly. The number of CD8+ CDR3 sequences shared by patients and controls was around 30.

Germline V gene data show CDR1 as DFQATT and CDR2 as SNEGSKA (reference sequence). This CDR3 is built from 15 residues. V was pared by 0 bases and J by 3 bases, with 4 bases of the junction left unmatched. Regarding this clonotype: Antigen unknown.

Individuals selected for sequencing had exhibited CD8+CD57+ cell expansion on flow cytometry. Each patient gave a blood sample that was collected before any therapy had been received. The template for TCR beta VDJ and CDR3 sequence profiling was genomic DNA. TCRdb analysed the reads with MiXCR anew, one entry per CDR3 protein. Seen here are 150,000 to 180,000 distinct CDR3 sequences, 52% observed once, and the top ten hold around 12%. The TCR sequence derives from a human donor with aplastic anemia. The rearrangement links TRBV20-1 to TRBJ1-2; 10 bases line up with TRBD1. Sequenced material: sorted CD4+, CD8+, or CD8+CD57+ T cells (not recorded which) from PBMCs. CDR3 coding DNA: TGCAGTGCTAGAGATTGGGACAGGGGTGACTATGGCTACACCTTC. This gives the protein CSARDWDRGDYGYTF.